The 17 T cell receptor beta chains below come from one sample, sequenced in a study of cytomegalovirus exposure and HLA in healthy donors. The PCR used 60 Vbeta and 13 Jbeta primers. The table came from immunoSEQ multiplex PCR; TCRdb's copy has only in-frame clones and leaves some out. The data contain roughly 77,000 clones, over 9.5% of them seen just once; the ten biggest clones take up 24%. Source material: PBMCs. The receptors were sampled from a man aged 55 to 70 in good health and CMV-seropositive.

This clone was observed a handful of times. This sequence joins TRBV5-1 and TRBJ2-5; maybe TRBD1 (5 bases). Germline values: CDR1 SGHRS, CDR2 YFSETQ. Trimming removed 2 bases at V and 4 bases at J, with 12 bases between. This CDR3 comprises 14 residues. CDR3 in amino acids: CASSLLRQGETQYF. The CDR3 DNA is TGCGCCAGCAGCTTATTAAGGCAGGGAGAGACCCAGTACTTC.

A few counts support this clone. The sample carries other DNA sequences with the same CDR3. The chain combines TRBV29-1 with TRBJ2-7, with a possible D match to TRBD1 (5 bases). The ends were cut back, 5 bases at V and 2 bases at J, with 19 bases in the middle. CDR1 and CDR2 (germline): SQVTM, ANQGSEA. CDR3 size: 15 residues. The CDR3 here is CSVTQDRITPYEQYF. The CDR3, as DNA: TGCAGCGTTACACAGGACCGGATAACACCCTACGAGCAGTACTTC.

In this sample, this clone turned up a few times. The rearrangement links TRBV30 to TRBJ1-2, with TRBD1 as a possible D gene (6 bases). The length of the CDR3 is 12 residues. Looked up from germline, CDR1 is GTSNPN and CDR2 is SVGIG (reference sequence). V lost 2 bases to trimming and J lost 4 bases, with 8 bases between them. The chain's CDR3 is CAWSRQAYGYTF. The CDR3 DNA follows: TGTGCCTGGAGTAGACAGGCCTATGGCTACACCTTC.

This clone has more than one count but fewer than ten. J is TRBJ2-1 and V is TRBV7-2, with 11 nucleotides matching TRBD2. Germline-derived CDR1 and CDR2 are SGHTA and FQGNSA. The CDR3 is made up of 15 amino acids. Trimming took 5 bases from V and 4 from J; bases not matched to a gene: 4. The CDR3 DNA reads TGTGCCAGCAGCGAGGGACTAGCGGAGTACAATGAGCAGTTCTTC. The encoded protein is CASSEGLAEYNEQFF.

V usage is TRBV10-3 and J usage is TRBJ1-1, with D maybe TRBD1 (6 bases). This CDR3 spans 12 amino acids. The V gene lost 4 bases and the J gene lost 12 bases, with 15 bases spanning the gap. The germline CDR1 and CDR2 sequences are ENHRY and SYGVKD. CDR3: CAISGTEGPPFF. The CDR3 DNA reads TGTGCCATCAGTGGGACAGAGGGCCCCCCTTTCTTT.

This clone came up a few times. J is TRBJ2-2 and V is TRBV27; 7 nucleotides align to TRBD1. Trimming at V came to 6 bases and at J to 0 bases, leaving 7 bases not matched to a gene. Looked up from germline, CDR1 is MNHEY and CDR2 is SMNVEV (reference sequence). The CDR3 spans 16 residues. CDR3 nucleotides: TGTGCCAGCAGGGCAAGGGGGACAGCGAACACCGGGGAGCTGTTTTTT. It encodes CASRARGTANTGELFF.

This clone was found a few times. This rearrangement joins TRBV30 to TRBJ2-5; no definite D call. V shed 0 bases and J shed 3 bases, with 8 bases lying between them. CDR1 and CDR2 from the germline V gene are GTSNPN and SVGIG (reference sequence). This CDR3 region has 13 residues. In DNA, the CDR3 is TGTGCCTGGAGTGTTGGCCTGGAAGAGACCCAGTACTTC. Protein: CAWSVGLEETQYF. Full variable domain (outside the CDR3, taken from reference TRBV30 and TRBJ2-5): SQTIHQWPATLVQPVGSPLSLECTVEGTSNPNLYWYRQAAGRGLQLLFYSVGIGQISSEVPQNLSASRPQDRQFILSSKKLLLSDSGFYLCAWSVGLEETQYFGPGTRLLVL.

This clone has a handful of counts. V usage is TRBV9 and J usage is TRBJ2-1; TRBD1 matches 11 bases. The germline gives CDR1 SGDLS, CDR2 YYNGEE. This CDR3 has 14 amino acids. The V segment lost 3 bases and the J segment 16 bases; nucleotides outside the gene matches: 12. CDR3 in DNA: TGTGCCAGCAGCGCCCCGGGACAGGGGGTCCTCCTTTTCTTC. It yields the protein CASSAPGQGVLLFF.

This clone appeared a few times. The chain carries TRBV5-1 and TRBJ2-6, with a possible D match to TRBD1 (6 bases). The CDR3 totals 16 residues. Germline lookup yields CDR1 SGHRS and CDR2 YFSETQ. Between the trimmed V and J ends, which lost 4 bases and 2 bases, there was a span of 13 bases. The CDR3 here is CASSILQGAGANVLTF. For the CDR3, the DNA is TGCGCCAGCAGCATACTACAGGGAGCTGGGGCCAACGTCCTGACTTTC.

This clone was detected only a few times. The chain has TRBV5-1 and TRBJ1-1; TRBD1 might be the D (5 bases). Trimming removed 0 bases at V and 8 bases at J, with 11 bases between. CDR1 SGHRS and CDR2 YFSETQ come from the germline V gene. This CDR3 has 13 residues. This chain's CDR3 is CASSLELGREAFF. DNA of the CDR3: TGCGCCAGCAGCTTGGAATTGGGGCGGGAAGCTTTCTTT.

This clone was detected a few times. V usage is TRBV11-2 and J usage is TRBJ2-1; the D is unclear. CDR1 is SGHAT, CDR2 FQNNGV, per germline. The germline V and J ends were trimmed by 1 base and 13 bases, with 11 bases remaining between them. This CDR3 contains 12 residues. The CDR3 here is CASSLGTIDQFF. The CDR3 bases are TGTGCCAGCAGCTTAGGAACAATTGATCAGTTCTTC.

The CDR3 is CASSQTAGTGEDYGYTF. As DNA, the CDR3 is TGTGCCAGCAGCCAGACTGCCGGGACAGGGGAGGACTATGGCTACACCTTC. The chain combines TRBV4-2 with TRBJ1-2; TRBD1 matches at 10 bases. This CDR3 spans 17 amino acids. Germline CDR1 and CDR2: LGHNA and YNFKEQ. The V and J ends lost 3 bases and 3 bases, in that order; junction bases with no gene match: 10.

This chain's CDR3 is CSDTSGYGYTF. CDR3 nucleotides: TGCAGCGACACATCGGGCTATGGCTACACCTTC. The rearrangement joins TRBV29-1 to TRBJ1-2; no clear D. V shed 7 bases and J shed 4 bases, with 10 bases lying between them. The CDR3 spans 11 residues. Germline V gene sequence: CDR1 SQVTM, CDR2 ANQGSEA.

This clone appeared a few times. The gene calls are TRBV19 and TRBJ1-1, with TRBD1 as a possible D gene (5 bases). CDR1 LNHDA and CDR2 SQIVND come from the germline V gene (reference sequence). With 0 bases removed from V and 4 bases from J, the gap between germline ends came to 12 bases. The CDR3 has 15 amino acids. CDR3 in amino acids: CASSIDSAGRTEAFF. In DNA, the CDR3 is TGTGCCAGTAGTATAGATTCGGCAGGGCGCACTGAAGCTTTCTTT.

The chain joins TRBV29-1 to TRBJ1-3, with 8 bases matching TRBD1. This CDR3 is built from 17 residues. Germline lookup yields CDR1 SQVTM and CDR2 ANQGSEA. V trimming: 4 bases; J trimming: 0 bases; junction bases outside the gene matches: 11. CDR3 sequence (DNA): TGCAGCGTTGTATCCCTAGGACAGGGCTACTCTGGAAACACCATATATTTT. It encodes CSVVSLGQGYSGNTIYF. Based on the CDR3 plus reference TRBV29-1 and TRBJ1-3, the full variable domain is SAVISQKPSRDICQRGTSLTIQCQVDSQVTMMFWYRQQPGQSLTLIATANQGSEATYESGFVIDKFPISRPNLTFSTLTVSNMSPEDSSIYLCSVVSLGQGYSGNTIYFGEGSWLTVV.

This clone occurred a few times. The V gene is TRBV5-4, the J gene TRBJ1-1; 7 bases are shared with TRBD1. CDR3 length: 14 residues. V shed 0 bases and J 5 bases; nucleotides not matched to a gene: 4. Germline V gene lookup returns CDR1 SGHNT and CDR2 YYREEE (reference sequence). CDR3 bases: TGTGCCAGCAGCTTGGGTGCAGGGGGGACTGAAGCTTTCTTT. Protein: CASSLGAGGTEAFF.

This clone was seen a single time. This chain links TRBV19 with TRBJ2-7, with 8 bases aligning to TRBD1. The V gene end was trimmed by 5 bases and the J gene end by 2 bases; junction bases not matched to a gene: 8. The CDR3 runs to 15 residues. Germline CDR1 is LNHDA and CDR2 is SQIVND (reference sequence). The CDR3 region is CASSPWTGPTYEQYF. The CDR3 DNA sequence: TGTGCCAGTAGTCCATGGACAGGGCCGACCTACGAGCAGTACTTC.